A single sample is the source of the 5 T cell receptor beta chains below, sequenced in a study of T cells in women clearing cervical HPV infection. The method was immunoSEQ multiplex PCR; TCRdb's version includes in-frame clones alone and lacks a portion of them. This sample's table has some 31,000 clones. Specimen: blood buffy coat. The source of these receptors is a woman between 18 and 70 years old with a cervical HPV16 infection that either progressed to CIN3+ or cleared (not recorded which).

As concerns this clone: The read ends 3 residues early relative to the CDR3; the germline J gene fills the gap. V and J are TRBV29-1 and TRBJ1-6; D remains unclear. The CDR3 consists of 12 residues. Germline V CDR1 and CDR2: SQVTM, ANQGSEA. The V end was cut by 5 bases, the J end by 6 bases, with 8 bases between. The CDR3 sequence: CSVQTANSPLHF. CDR3 bases read: TGCAGCGTTCAAACAGCTAATTCACCC.

Of note for this clone: The read stops 3 residues short of the end of the CDR3; the missing end is completed from the germline J gene. The rearrangement uses TRBV7-8 and TRBJ1-1, with D possibly matching TRBD1 (5 bases). Germline V gene data show CDR1 as SGHVS and CDR2 as FQNEAQ. With 11 bases removed from V and 6 bases from J, the gap between germline ends came to 19 bases. The CDR3 runs to 13 residues. The sequenced CDR3 bases are TGTGCCGGACCAGGGAGGAAAAACGCTGAA. It yields the protein CAGPGRKNAE. The full CDR3 sequence reads CAGPGRKNAEAFF.

In regard to this clone: Read data end 3 residues before the CDR3 end; the end is taken from the germline J gene. The chain links TRBV7-9 to TRBJ2-5; the match to TRBD2 covers 7 bases. The V gene's germline CDR1 is SEHNR and CDR2 FQNEAQ (reference sequence). V lost 3 bases, J lost 2 bases, and 6 bases stayed unmatched. The CDR3 is 15 residues long. Incomplete CDR3 DNA: TGTGCCAGCAGCTTTTTCCTAGCGGCACAAGAGACC. Translating gives CASSFFLAAQET. The whole CDR3 is CASSFFLAAQETQYF.

Details on this clone: The read terminates 3 residues before the CDR3 end, so the remaining end is supplied by the germline J gene. This chain joins TRBV6-4 and TRBJ2-1, with D possibly TRBD2 on 6 matching bases. The V end was cut by 3 bases, the J end by 7 bases, with 13 bases between. The CDR3 is 14 amino acids. CDR1 MRHNA and CDR2 SNTAGT come from the germline V gene. CDR3 DNA, as far as it was read: TGTGCCAGCAGTGATACTAGCTTCAGGAATGAG. Its translation: CASSDTSFRNE. The whole CDR3 region reads CASSDTSFRNEQFF.

With respect to this clone: The CDR3 end is not reached by the read, which stops 3 residues before it; the germline J gene fills it in. The chain recombines TRBV2 with TRBJ1-1; unclear D gene. The V and J ends lost 6 bases and 6 bases respectively, with 20 bases between them. This CDR3 has 15 residues. CDR1 is SNHLY, CDR2 FYNNEI, per germline. CDR3 DNA, as far as it was read: TGTGCCAGCAGGACTTCGGGGTTGACGGGCGCTGAA. Its protein is CASRTSGLTGAE. The complete CDR3 protein is CASRTSGLTGAEAFF.